A single T cell receptor (beta chain) is shown here with its context. Its antigen remains unidentified. These data belong to a study of cytomegalovirus exposure and HLA in healthy donors. Looking at the study overall: Out of 300 to 500 genotyped donors, roughly 80% belonged to the Caucasian-associated ancestry cluster. The study's findings and limits: Productive status was seen about 87% or about 30% of the time for most TCR beta V segments in an earlier analysis.

Use of 60 Vbeta and 13 Jbeta primers characterized the PCR. Sequencing used immunoSEQ multiplex PCR; TCRdb keeps in-frame clones, though not all of them. Of under 200,000 clones listed, about 76% are singletons. The sequenced material came from PBMCs. This TCR derives from a male donor in good health and CMV-seropositive.

The CDR3 nucleotides read TGTGCCAGCAGCCCCGACAGCTATGGCTACACCTTC. Translating gives CASSPDSYGYTF. V and J are TRBV5-6 and TRBJ1-2; tentatively, D is TRBD1 (5 bases). Between the trimmed V and J ends, which lost 4 bases and 4 bases, there was a span of 8 bases. The germline CDR1 and CDR2 sequences are SGHDT and YYEEEE. This CDR3 region has 12 residues. Together with reference TRBV5-6 and TRBJ1-2, the CDR3 gives the full variable domain: DAGVTQSPTHLIKTRGQQVTLRCSPKSGHDTVSWYQQALGQGPQFIFQYYEEEERQRGNFPDRFSGHQFPNYSSELNVNALLLGDSALYLCASSPDSYGYTFGSGTRLTVV.